These 18 T cell receptor beta chains were all obtained from the same sample, sequenced in a study of T-cell reconstitution after alpha-beta-depleted transplantation in children. Molecular barcoding with unique molecular identifiers was used for the TCRbeta library. TCRdb reprocessed the PCR reads via MiXCR and lists one record per CDR3 protein. Among under 450,000 distinct CDR3 sequences listed, 10% to 15% were seen once. The source material was PBMCs, sampled from the stem cell graft. The source is a human donor who donated a stem cell graft to a child with Fanconi anemia.

This clonotype was counted only a few times. The chain combines TRBV28 with TRBJ1-5; a weak D match, TRBD1 (5 bases). The germline CDR1 and CDR2 sequences are MDHEN and SYDVKM. V was clipped by 1 base and J by 9 bases, with 13 bases between them. The CDR3 consists of 14 residues. The CDR3 sequence: CASSLFTGRGPQHF. The CDR3 coding sequence is TGTGCCAGCAGTTTATTTACAGGCCGGGGGCCCCAGCATTTT.

The chain couples TRBV20-1 to TRBJ1-2; D remains ambiguous. The CDR3 is 12 amino acids. The germline V gene has CDR1 DFQATT and CDR2 SNEGSKA (reference sequence). V lost 1 base, J lost 2 bases, and 5 bases lay in between. The CDR3 region has the DNA TGCAGTGCTAGAGGGTCGAACTATGGCTACACCTTC. Amino acid sequence: CSARGSNYGYTF.

CDR3 amino acids: CASSQERIAGDYNEQFF. The CDR3 DNA reads TGTGCCAGCAGCCAAGAACGTATAGCGGGGGACTACAATGAGCAGTTCTTC. This rearrangement joins TRBV3-1 to TRBJ2-1; 9 positions agree with TRBD2. CDR3 size: 17 residues. CDR1 is LGHDT, CDR2 YNNKEL, per germline (reference sequence). J gave up 3 bases and V 0 bases, and 6 bases lay outside the gene matches.

The rearrangement links TRBV21-1 to TRBJ1-5. TRBV21-1 is reported as a pseudogene. This CDR3 has 12 residues. The CDR3 DNA is TGTGCCTGCGAAGTGGAGAACCAGCCCCAGCATTTT. This gives the protein CACEVENQPQHF.

J is TRBJ2-3 and V is TRBV12-3 or TRBV12-4; D gene unclear. The CDR3 is 14 amino acids. V was pared by 1 base and J by 2 bases, with 7 bases between. CDR3 coding DNA: TGTGCCAGCAGTTTAGGTCATAACACAGATACGCAGTATTTT. This translates into CASSLGHNTDTQYF.

Concerning this clonotype itself: This clone may be a read error of a much larger clone one base away. This chain connects TRBV7-2 to TRBJ1-1; D gene ambiguous. This CDR3 is built from 14 residues. Per the germline V gene, CDR1 is SGHTA and CDR2 is FQGNSA. With 3 bases removed from V and 0 bases from J, the gap between germline ends came to 8 bases. CDR3 in amino acids: CASSFRDMNTEAFF. CDR3 in DNA: TGTGCCAGCAGCTTTAGAGACATGAACACTGAAGCTTTCTTT. Complete variable domain (other parts from reference TRBV7-2 and TRBJ1-1): GAGVSQSPSNKVTEKGKDVELRCDPISGHTALYWYRQSLGQGLEFLIYFQGNSAPDKSGLPSDRFSAERTGGSVSTLTIQRTQQEDSAVYLCASSFRDMNTEAFFGQGTRLTVV.

In this sample, this clonotype turned up a few times. The CDR3 region is CASGSFTDTQYF. The CDR3 region has the DNA TGTGCCTCGGGGAGTTTTACAGATACGCAGTATTTT. The J gene is TRBJ2-3, the V gene TRBV30; a weak D match, TRBD2 (5 bases). Looked up from germline, CDR1 is GTSNPN and CDR2 is SVGIG (reference sequence). The CDR3 sequence is 12 residues long. V lost 7 bases to trimming and J lost 3 bases, with 11 bases between them.

This clonotype showed up many times. The chain recombines TRBV7-9 with TRBJ1-2, with 8 bases matching TRBD1. The germline gives CDR1 SEHNR, CDR2 FQNEAQ (reference sequence). V lost 4 bases to trimming and J lost 7 bases; unmatched junction nucleotides: 11. The CDR3 consists of 15 residues. The CDR3 spells CASSSSAGRGLGYTF. For the CDR3, the DNA is TGTGCCAGCAGCTCCTCGGCAGGCAGGGGGCTTGGCTACACCTTC.

The sample holds many counts of this clonotype. This chain joins TRBV6-2 or TRBV6-3 and TRBJ2-1; TRBD2 might be the D (6 bases). The length of the CDR3 is 12 residues. CDR1 is MNHEY and CDR2 is SVGEGT in the germline V gene. V gave up 6 bases and J gave up 8 bases, with 11 bases separating them. This CDR3 is CASSGTSYEQFF. Written as DNA, the CDR3 is TGTGCCAGCAGCGGGACTTCGTATGAGCAGTTCTTC.

This clonotype was seen a few times. This rearrangement joins TRBV7-3 to TRBJ1-6; D not resolved. Trimming removed 5 bases at V and 9 bases at J, with 17 bases between. The CDR3 has 15 residues. CDR1 and CDR2 from the germline V gene are SGHTA and FQGTGA. CDR3 loop: CASSATSATSSPLHF. CDR3 nucleotide sequence: TGTGCCAGCAGCGCAACATCAGCCACGAGTTCACCCCTCCACTTT.

This clonotype occurred a few times. This chain connects TRBV7-9 to TRBJ1-1; the D is unclear. Germline-derived CDR1 and CDR2 are SEHNR and FQNEAQ (reference sequence). V was shortened by 2 bases and J by 2 bases, with 12 bases between the two germline ends. This CDR3 comprises 15 residues. CDR3 bases: TGTGCCAGCAGCTTAAGTTTGGGCGATAACACTGAAGCTTTCTTT. Protein product: CASSLSLGDNTEAFF.

In this sample, this clonotype turned up many times. The CDR3: CASSTRTEGNIQYF. Here the CDR3 DNA reads TGTGCCAGCAGTACCAGGACGGAGGGAAACATTCAGTACTTC. The chain employs TRBV27 and TRBJ2-4; maybe TRBD2 (6 bases). The ends were cut back, 5 bases at V and 6 bases at J, with 14 bases in the middle. This CDR3 comprises 14 residues. CDR1 is MNHEY, CDR2 SMNVEV, per germline (reference sequence).

The chain has TRBV4-3 and TRBJ2-7; 8 nucleotides align to TRBD2. The CDR3 sequence is 13 residues long. In germline, CDR1 is LGHNA, CDR2 YSLEER. J lost 7 bases, V lost 1 base, and 3 bases had no gene match. The CDR3 bases are TGCGCCAGCAGCCAAGGGCGCGGGGGGGAGCAGTACGTC. Amino acid sequence: CASSQGRGGEQYV.

This clonotype was seen a handful of times. The chain couples TRBV20-1 to TRBJ1-5; D may be TRBD1 (6 bases). Germline values: CDR1 DFQATT, CDR2 SNEGSKA (reference sequence). The CDR3 sequence is 15 residues long. Trimming pared 5 bases from V and 0 bases from J, leaving 14 bases between. CDR3 sequence: CSAGGLLNSNQPQHF. The CDR3, as DNA: TGCAGTGCTGGGGGCCTCCTGAATAGCAATCAGCCCCAGCATTTT.

This clonotype was picked up a small number of times. The genes are TRBV9 and TRBJ1-6; D gene unclear. V gave up 4 bases and J gave up 8 bases, with 16 bases separating them. In germline, CDR1 is SGDLS, CDR2 YYNGEE. CDR3 length: 15 residues. The CDR3 DNA reads TGTGCCAGCAGCCCCCGGACTCGATCCGATTCACCCCTCCACTTT. Its protein is CASSPRTRSDSPLHF.

This chain links TRBV5-1 with TRBJ2-2, with a weak D call TRBD2 (6 bases). Germline V gene sequence: CDR1 SGHRS, CDR2 YFSETQ. CDR3 size: 15 residues. V was clipped by 4 bases and J by 5 bases, with 15 bases between them. The CDR3 is CASSDGTPGTGELFF. CDR3 nucleotides: TGCGCCAGCAGCGACGGGACTCCAGGGACCGGGGAGCTGTTTTTT.

This clonotype was seen many times. V usage is TRBV7-2 and J usage is TRBJ2-3, with D perhaps TRBD1 or TRBD2 (5 bases each). Trimming cost V 4 bases and J 3 bases, with 14 bases left between them. The CDR3 has 15 amino acids. From germline, CDR1 is SGHTA and CDR2 FQGNSA. The CDR3 DNA reads as TGTGCCAGCAGCTCCCTTTGGGGCGGGACAGATACGCAGTATTTT. This gives the protein CASSSLWGGTDTQYF.

The chain has TRBV7-9 and TRBJ2-1; TRBD1 matches at 9 bases. The germline V gene has CDR1 SEHNR and CDR2 FQNEAQ (reference sequence). With V trimmed by 2 bases and J by 10 bases, 9 bases remained unmatched. The CDR3 totals 15 residues. The CDR3 coding sequence is TGTGCCAGCAGCTTAACGGGACAGGGAAGGGCGGAGCAGTTCTTC. Translated, it gives CASSLTGQGRAEQFF.